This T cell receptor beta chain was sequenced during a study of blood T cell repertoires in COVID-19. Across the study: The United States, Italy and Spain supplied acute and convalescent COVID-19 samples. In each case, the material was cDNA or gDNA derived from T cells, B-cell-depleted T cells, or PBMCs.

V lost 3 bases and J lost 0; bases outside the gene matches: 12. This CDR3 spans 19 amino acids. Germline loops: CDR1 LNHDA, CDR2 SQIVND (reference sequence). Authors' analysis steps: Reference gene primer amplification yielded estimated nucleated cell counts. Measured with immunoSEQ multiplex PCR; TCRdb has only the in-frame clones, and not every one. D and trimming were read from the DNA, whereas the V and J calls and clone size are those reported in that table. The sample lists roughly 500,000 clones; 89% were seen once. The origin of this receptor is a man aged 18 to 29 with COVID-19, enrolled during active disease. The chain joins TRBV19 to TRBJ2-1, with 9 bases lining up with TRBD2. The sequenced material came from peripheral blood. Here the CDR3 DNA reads TGTGCCAGTAGTATGGTTTTTAGCGGGGGCCTAAGCTCCTACAATGAGCAGTTCTTC. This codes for CASSMVFSGGLSSYNEQFF. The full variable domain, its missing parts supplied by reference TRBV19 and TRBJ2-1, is DGGITQSPKYLFRKEGQNVTLSCEQNLNHDAMYWYRQDPGQGLRLIYYSQIVNDFQKGDIAEGYSVSREKKESFPLTVTSAQKNPTAFYLCASSMVFSGGLSSYNEQFFGPGTRLTVL.